This T cell receptor (beta chain) was captured by sequencing in a study of blood T cell repertoires in COVID-19 (dated by TCRdb to the early 2020s). Looking at the study overall: Collaborator samples came from the United States, Italy and Spain and covered acute and convalescent phases of COVID-19. Where available, HLA class I and class II types were obtained from metadata supplied by the sample provider rather than from assay-based typing. Nearly every sample came with metadata listing a de-identified subject ID, COVID-19 status, age in years and sex. The dataset comprised deeply sampled blood TCRbeta repertoires from subjects exposed to, actively infected with, or recovered from COVID-19. A freely available public database, intended as a resource for researchers studying the immune response to SARS-CoV-2, is where the repertoires were released. The samples were drawn from the first 160 participants of the ongoing ImmuneRACE study and from 950 to 1,500 subjects provided by 6 global collaborators. The material from the prospective study consisted of cDNA or gDNA derived from T cells, B-cell-depleted T cells, or PBMCs. The research as a whole found: The quantity of clinical and demographic metadata differed by source and by participant and was supplied without curation.

The CDR3, cysteine through phenylalanine, is 15 amino acids long. The retained sequence is limited to the CDR3, 45 bases, with the frame set at the first base. The V end gives up 3 bases and the J end 4 bases, leaving 9 bases in the junction not matched to a gene. Reading the germline V gene (reference sequence) gives CDR1 MNHEY and CDR2 SMNVEV. TCRbeta CDR3 regions were amplified from genomic DNA using the immunoSEQ Assay, a bias-controlled multiplex PCR. The published analysis was carried out like this. Nucleated cell counts per sample were estimated from amplification of reference gene primers within the assay. To quantify the absolute abundance of each unique TCRbeta CDR3 rearrangement, sequence reads were collapsed and filtered. For each sample, productive Simpson clonality was calculated as the square root of Simpson's diversity index across productive rearrangements. Drawn from immuneACCESS, this table holds only the in-frame rearrangements with V and J called that TCRdb kept. Clones are partly lost; checked studies trace under half to an unresolved V gene and leave the rest unexplained. V and J calls and clone size come straight from that table; D and trimming were deduced from the DNA. For this sample the table gives 250,000 to 400,000 clones, of which about 87% were detected only once. The ten largest clones take up about 5.2% of the sample.

Remarks on this clone: Its antigen specificity is not known. No qualities accompany the bases; no much larger clone lies one base away.

Participants in the prospective study were aged about 18 to 90 years, lived in more than 20 United States geographic areas, and enrolled through a virtual design. Cohort assignment in the prospective study relied on participant-reported clinical history from a screening survey and a study questionnaire. Recovered participants in ImmuneRACE Cohort 3 were defined by two consecutive negative NP/OP PCR tests, clearance by a healthcare professional, or resolution of symptoms. In the prospective study, mobile phlebotomists collected whole blood, serum and a nasopharyngeal or oropharyngeal swab from each participant. Prospective study participants could optionally give additional blood draws and questionnaires over an approximately 2-month period. Before DNA extraction, blood samples from the prospective study were shipped at room temperature or frozen.

The clonotype comes from a woman aged 30 to 39 who had recovered from COVID-19. The sequence links TRBV27 to TRBJ2-7, with 7 bases in between that match TRBD1. The sequenced sample was PBMCs or T cells enriched from blood (not recorded which). DNA sequence: TGTGCCAGCAGTTTTAGGGGGCGCCTCCTATACGAGCAGTACTTC. It codes for CASSFRGRLLYEQYF.